This T cell receptor beta chain was obtained from a study of blood T cell repertoires in COVID-19. Looking at the study overall: There were acute and convalescent COVID-19 samples, and they came from the United States, Italy and Spain. The cDNA or gDNA used as material had been derived from T cells, B-cell-depleted T cells, or PBMCs.

Original data processing: The assay estimated nucleated cells by amplifying reference gene primers. The protocol was immunoSEQ multiplex PCR, while the TCRdb copy is restricted to in-frame clones and leaves out a portion. From that table come the V and J calls and clone size; the DNA was used to work out D and trimming. The sample gives about 90,000 clones, about 80% of which show up once; 10% is in the top ten. The CDR3 is 13 residues long. Germline CDR1 is SGHAT and CDR2 is FQNNGV. The V gene lost 5 bases and the J gene lost 4 bases, with 11 bases spanning the gap. The specimen sequenced was peripheral blood. The TCR comes from a woman in her seventies with acute or convalescent COVID-19. The genes are TRBV11-2 and TRBJ1-2, with a possible D match to TRBD1 (6 bases). CDR3 DNA sequence: TGTGCCAGCAGCACGGGACACTTCTATGGCTACACCTTC. It specifies CASSTGHFYGYTF.